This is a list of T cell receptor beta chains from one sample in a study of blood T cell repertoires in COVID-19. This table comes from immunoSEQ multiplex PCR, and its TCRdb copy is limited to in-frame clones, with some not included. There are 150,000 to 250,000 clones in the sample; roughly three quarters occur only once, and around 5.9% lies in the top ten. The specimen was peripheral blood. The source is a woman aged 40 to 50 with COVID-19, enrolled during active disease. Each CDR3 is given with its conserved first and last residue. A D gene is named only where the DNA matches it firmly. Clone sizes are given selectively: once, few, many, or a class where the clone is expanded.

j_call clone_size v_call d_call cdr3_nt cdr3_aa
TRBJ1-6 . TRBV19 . TGTGCCAGTAGCATCCGGGGGGACGGAAATTCACCCCTCCACTTT CASSIRGDGNSPLHF
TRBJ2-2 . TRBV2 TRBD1 TGTGCCAGCACCCCCCCTCTCGGTACAGGGGGCTACACCGGGGAGCTGTTTTTT CASTPPLGTGGYTGELFF
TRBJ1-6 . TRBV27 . TGTGCCAGCAGTCTCTCCTCCCGCTCCTATAATTCACCCCTCCACTTT CASSLSSRSYNSPLHF
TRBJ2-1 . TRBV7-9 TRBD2 TGTGCCAGCAGGTACCAACGGAGCGGGGGGATCCCCGATGAGCAGTTCTTC CASRYQRSGGIPDEQFF
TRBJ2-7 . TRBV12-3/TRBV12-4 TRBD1 TGTGCCAGCGGACAGGAAAGCTACGAGCAGTACTTC CASGQESYEQYF
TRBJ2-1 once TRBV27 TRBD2 TGTGCCAGCACCGGGGCTAGCGGGAGGGCACAGTTCTTC CASTGASGRAQFF
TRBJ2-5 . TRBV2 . TGTGCCAGCGGAGGGCAAGAGACCCAGTACTTC CASGGQETQYF
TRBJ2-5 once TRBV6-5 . TGTGCCAGCAGTTACTTGGGCCGGGAGACCCAGTACTTC CASSYLGRETQYF
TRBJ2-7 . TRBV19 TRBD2 TGTGCCAGTAGTCGGGCGGGGGAGGCCTACGAGCAGTACTTC CASSRAGEAYEQYF
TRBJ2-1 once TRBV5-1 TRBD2 TGCGCCAGCAGCTTGGGTAGCGGGCCTCTATCCTACAATGAGCAGTTCTTC CASSLGSGPLSYNEQFF
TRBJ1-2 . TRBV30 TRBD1 TGTGCCTGGACCCGTGAGGGGGCGGGAGGTAACTATGGCTACACCTTC CAWTREGAGGNYGYTF
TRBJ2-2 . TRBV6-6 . TGTGCCAGCAGGTTCCGGAGGGGTTCGGCCGGGGAGCTGTTTTTT CASRFRRGSAGELFF
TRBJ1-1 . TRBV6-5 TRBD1 TGTGCCAGCAGTCAACAGGGGGGCACTGAAGCTTTCTTT CASSQQGGTEAFF
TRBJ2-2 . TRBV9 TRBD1 TGTGCCAGCAGCGGGACAGGGGTAGCCGGGGAGCTGTTTTTT CASSGTGVAGELFF
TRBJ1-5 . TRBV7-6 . TGTGCCAGCAGCGTGGGTCGAGGGTTGGATCAGCCCCAGCATTTT CASSVGRGLDQPQHF
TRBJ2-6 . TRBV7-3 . TGTGCCAGCAGCTTCCACACAGGGGCCAACGTCCTGACTTTC CASSFHTGANVLTF
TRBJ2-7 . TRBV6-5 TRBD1 TGTGCCAGCAGTTGGGTCCGGGACAGCACTTACGAGCAGTACTTC CASSWVRDSTYEQYF
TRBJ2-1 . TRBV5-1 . TGCGCCAGCAGCTTGCAGGTAGCGCGCGGGAATGAGCAGTTCTTC CASSLQVARGNEQFF
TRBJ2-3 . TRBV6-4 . TGTGCCAGCAGTGGAGGCGGTGGCACAGATACGCAGTATTTT CASSGGGGTDTQYF
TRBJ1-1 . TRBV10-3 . TGTGCCATAATAGGACCCGGGGACACTGAAGCTTTCTTT CAIIGPGDTEAFF
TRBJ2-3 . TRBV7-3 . TGTGCCAGCAGCATCTCAGATACGCAGTATTTT CASSISDTQYF
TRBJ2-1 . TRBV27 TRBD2 TGTGCCAGCAGCCCCCGTCCCACTAGCGGGGGGTACAATGAGCAGTTCTTC CASSPRPTSGGYNEQFF
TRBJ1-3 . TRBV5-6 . TGTGCCAGCAGCCGCCAACAGGGACGGGGAAACACCATATATTTT CASSRQQGRGNTIYF
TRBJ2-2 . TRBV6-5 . TGTGCCAGCAGCCCCGGCGAGGCCCCCGGGGAGCTGTTTTTT CASSPGEAPGELFF
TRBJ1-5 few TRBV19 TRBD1 TGTGCCAGTAGAGGACAGGGTGGGAGCAATCAGCCCCAGCATTTT CASRGQGGSNQPQHF
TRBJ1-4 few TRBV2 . TGTGCCAGCAGTGTGGGGCGTACTAATGAAAAACTGTTTTTT CASSVGRTNEKLFF
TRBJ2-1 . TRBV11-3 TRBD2 TGTGCCAGCAGCTCCCACTCCGCGGGGGGCCCGGGAAGGTCCTACAATGAGCAGTTCTTC CASSSHSAGGPGRSYNEQFF
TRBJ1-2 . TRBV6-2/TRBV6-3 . TGTGCCAGCAGTAACAGGGATGCCCTCTATGGCTACACCTTC CASSNRDALYGYTF
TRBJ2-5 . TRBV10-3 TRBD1 TGTGCCACCACAAACCCGACAGGGCTAGGAGAGACCCAGTACTTC CATTNPTGLGETQYF
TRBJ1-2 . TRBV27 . TGTGCCAGCAGTACCCACCTGAGCGCGGAGTACACCTTC CASSTHLSAEYTF
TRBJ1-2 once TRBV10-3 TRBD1 TGTGCCATCAGGATGGGGACAGGTGCAGCTAACTATGGCTACACCTTC CAIRMGTGAANYGYTF
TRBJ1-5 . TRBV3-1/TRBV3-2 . TGTGCCAGCAGAAGGGGAAATCAGCCCCAGCATTTT CASRRGNQPQHF
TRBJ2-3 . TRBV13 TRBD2 TGTGCCAGCAGCTCTATCTCTAGCGGGATCAGCACAGATACGCAGTATTTT CASSSISSGISTDTQYF
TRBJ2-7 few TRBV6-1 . TGTGCCAGCAGTGTGGAGCCCCCAAACAACTCCTACGAGCAGTACTTC CASSVEPPNNSYEQYF
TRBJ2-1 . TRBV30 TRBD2 TGTGCCTGGAGCGGACTAGACAGTGAGCAGTTCTTC CAWSGLDSEQFF
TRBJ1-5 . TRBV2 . TGTGCCAGCAGTGTCCCCCTCGGGAATCAGCCCCAGCATTTT CASSVPLGNQPQHF
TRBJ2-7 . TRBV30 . TGTGCCTGGAGTGTCACAGGCTGGGGACATACGGGCTCCTACGAGCAGTACTTC CAWSVTGWGHTGSYEQYF
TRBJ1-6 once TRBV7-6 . TGTGCCAGCAGCCTTGACAGACTTTCACCCCTCCACTTT CASSLDRLSPLHF
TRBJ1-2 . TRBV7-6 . TGTGCCAGCAGCTTAGCCGACGGAATGACATATGGCTACACCTTC CASSLADGMTYGYTF
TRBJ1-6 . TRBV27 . TGTGCCAGCAGTTTCAACAGTTATAATTCACCCCTCCACTTT CASSFNSYNSPLHF
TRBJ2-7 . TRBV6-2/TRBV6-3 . TGTGCCAGCAGCCCCCCAGGGTCCTACGAGCAGTACTTC CASSPPGSYEQYF